Below, 19 T cell receptor beta chains from the same sample are listed, as sequenced in a study of T cell responses to AZD1222 COVID-19 vaccine. Clones were read by immunoSEQ multiplex PCR, and TCRdb kept only the in-frame ones, dropping some. Here the sample spans about 120,000 clones, around 90% being singletons. This specimen consisted of peripheral blood, obtained on day 0 of AZD1222 vaccination. These receptors came from an adult in good health.

The chain couples TRBV12-3 or TRBV12-4 to TRBJ2-5; D unclear. This CDR3 has 13 amino acids. V was cut by 7 bases and J by 5 bases, with 14 bases left in between. CDR3 bases: TGTGCCAGCACCAAAAACATGAGGGAGACCCAGTACTTC. Protein: CASTKNMRETQYF.

V and J are TRBV5-4 and TRBJ2-2; D remains ambiguous. Trimming left V 2 bases short and J 1 base short, with 9 bases between. Germline CDR1 is SGHNT and CDR2 is YYREEE (reference sequence). The length of the CDR3 is 15 residues. The CDR3, as DNA: TGTGCCAGCAGCTTTGGGCACAAGAACACCGGGGAGCTGTTTTTT. It is translated as CASSFGHKNTGELFF.

This clone has only a few counts. The rearrangement joins TRBV3-1 (or the pseudogene TRBV3-2) to TRBJ1-4, with D perhaps matching TRBD1 (6 bases). The germline V gene encodes CDR1 LGHDT and CDR2 YNNKEL (reference sequence). Trimming cost V 5 bases and J 7 bases, with 11 bases left between them. This CDR3 contains 13 residues. CDR3 in DNA: TGTGCCAGCAGCGACCGACAGGTTGAAAAACTGTTTTTT. Encoded protein: CASSDRQVEKLFF.

This rearrangement joins TRBV29-1 to TRBJ2-7, with D possibly called TRBD1 or TRBD2 (6 bases each). Germline CDR1 reads SQVTM; CDR2 reads ANQGSEA. V was trimmed by 2 bases and J by 3 bases, leaving 23 bases between them. This CDR3 comprises 17 residues. CDR3 amino acids: CSVELTPLARGRYEQYF. CDR3 coding DNA: TGCAGCGTTGAACTCACCCCGCTTGCCCGGGGGCGCTACGAGCAGTACTTC.

The V call is TRBV6-5, the J call TRBJ1-5; TRBD1 is a possible D gene (6 bases). Trimming cost V 3 bases and J 6 bases, with 12 bases left between them. CDR3 length: 14 amino acids. Germline V gene sequence: CDR1 MNHEY, CDR2 SVGAGI. The DNA of the CDR3 is TGTGCCAGCAGTTATGGGGGGGCTGGTCAGCCCCAGCATTTT. Amino acid sequence: CASSYGGAGQPQHF.

This chain uses TRBV27 with TRBJ1-4; D not resolved. The CDR3 extends over 15 amino acids. V was cut by 2 bases and J by 5 bases, with 12 bases left in between. Germline CDR1 is MNHEY and CDR2 is SMNVEV (reference sequence). The CDR3 nucleotides read TGTGCCAGCAGTTTAGGTGGGGTGGGGAATGAAAAACTGTTTTTT. It codes for CASSLGGVGNEKLFF.

The V gene is TRBV5-8, the J gene TRBJ2-7; D is unresolved. V lost 0 bases to trimming and J lost 2 bases, with 12 bases between them. The germline gives CDR1 SGHTS, CDR2 YDEGEE. The CDR3 runs to 15 residues. The CDR3 bases are TGTGCCAGCAGCTTGGTAGTACAGCCGACCTACGAGCAGTACTTC. It translates to CASSLVVQPTYEQYF.

This clone was seen just once. The chain is built from TRBV7-9 and TRBJ1-4, with D possibly TRBD1 on 6 matching bases. Germline V CDR1 and CDR2: SEHNR, FQNEAQ (reference sequence). The CDR3 has 14 residues. The germline V and J ends were trimmed by 3 bases and 6 bases, with 11 bases remaining between them. The CDR3 spells CASSFLDSYEKLFF. CDR3 nucleotide sequence: TGTGCCAGCAGCTTCTTGGACAGTTATGAAAAACTGTTTTTT.

This clone was detected only once. The chain employs TRBV5-4 and TRBJ1-5; weak D call: TRBD1 (5 bases). Germline V lookup: CDR1 SGHNT, CDR2 YYREEE (reference sequence). There are 13 residues in the CDR3. Trimming left V 4 bases short and J 6 bases short, with 11 bases between. CDR3 in amino acids: CASSAQGSQPQHF. CDR3 DNA sequence: TGTGCCAGCAGCGCGCAGGGAAGTCAGCCCCAGCATTTT.

CDR3 DNA: TGCGCCAGCAGCGGGACGGACGTGGCCCAGTACTTC. Translated, it gives CASSGTDVAQYF. V and J are TRBV5-1 and TRBJ2-5; D might be TRBD1 or TRBD2, each matching 5 bases. Trimming took off 4 bases at V and 9 bases at J, with 13 bases between the two ends. The CDR3 is made up of 12 amino acids. Germline lookup yields CDR1 SGHRS and CDR2 YFSETQ.

The chain employs TRBV6-2 or TRBV6-3 and TRBJ2-2; D possibly corresponds to TRBD1 (5 bases). There are 16 residues in the CDR3. Germline-derived CDR1 and CDR2 are MNHEY and SVGEGT. Trimming left V 4 bases short and J 1 base short, with 13 bases between. CDR3 sequence reads: CASSSHGTGNTGELFF. CDR3 coding DNA: TGTGCCAGCAGTTCTCATGGCACAGGGAACACCGGGGAGCTGTTTTTT.

The chain is built from TRBV3-1 (or the pseudogene TRBV3-2) and TRBJ1-6; 8 nucleotides line up with TRBD1. This CDR3 is 15 amino acids long. J was trimmed by 8 bases and V by 6 bases; bases with no gene match: 9. Germline CDR1 is LGHDT and CDR2 is YNNKEL (reference sequence). CDR3 bases: TGTGCCAGCAGTTCAGGGGGCGGTCGAGATTCACCCCTCCACTTT. It encodes CASSSGGGRDSPLHF.

This clone was observed once. CDR3 in DNA: TGCGCCAGCAGCTTGAAGGCGGGGGATAATTCACCCCTCCACTTT. Translating gives CASSLKAGDNSPLHF. The chain recombines TRBV5-1 with TRBJ1-6; D is possibly TRBD1 (5 bases). The length of the CDR3 is 15 residues. CDR1 is SGHRS and CDR2 is YFSETQ in the germline V gene. With 1 base removed from V and 5 bases from J, the gap between germline ends came to 10 bases.

This chain connects TRBV20-1 to TRBJ2-7; tentatively, D is TRBD1 or TRBD2 (6 bases each). Trimming pared 3 bases from V and 0 bases from J, leaving 15 bases between. Germline CDR1 is DFQATT and CDR2 is SNEGSKA (reference sequence). This CDR3 has 15 amino acids. The CDR3, as DNA: TGCAGTGCTAGTCAAGGGGGGTCTCCCTCCTACGAGCAGTACTTC. Translation gives CSASQGGSPSYEQYF.

The chain employs TRBV6-6 and TRBJ2-6; D gene unclear. CDR1 and CDR2 from the germline V gene are MNHNY and SVGAGI (reference sequence). The CDR3 consists of 14 residues. V lost 4 bases to trimming and J lost 1 base, with 5 bases between them. The chain's CDR3 is CASSSRSGANVLTF. The CDR3, as DNA: TGTGCCAGCAGTTCCCGTTCTGGGGCCAACGTCCTGACTTTC.

The V gene is TRBV7-9, the J gene TRBJ1-2; 9 bases are a match to TRBD1. J gave up 2 bases and V 5 bases, and 6 bases lay outside the gene matches. CDR1 is SEHNR and CDR2 is FQNEAQ in the germline V gene (reference sequence). CDR3 length: 15 residues. The CDR3 DNA reads as TGTGCCAGCAGCCCCGGGGACAGGGCCAACTATGGCTACACCTTC. Protein product: CASSPGDRANYGYTF.

V is TRBV6-5 and J is TRBJ1-1; no definite D call. Germline V CDR1 and CDR2: MNHEY, SVGAGI. The CDR3 consists of 13 residues. V was cut by 10 bases and J by 0 bases, with 12 bases left in between. The CDR3 coding sequence is TGTGCCACCCGGGGATTACTGAACACTGAAGCTTTCTTT. Protein product: CATRGLLNTEAFF.

The chain is built from TRBV9 and TRBJ1-1; 8 nucleotides align to TRBD1. The V and J ends lost 9 bases and 0 bases, in that order; junction bases with no gene match: 7. CDR1 and CDR2 (germline): SGDLS, YYNGEE. This CDR3 contains 14 residues. The CDR3 region has the DNA TGTGCCACCACGGCGGGACAGGTGAACACTGAAGCTTTCTTT. It codes for CATTAGQVNTEAFF.

This clone was detected only once. The CDR3 DNA reads TGTGCCAGCACCCCAAAGGGACCCCAGGAGACCCAGTACTTC. Its translation is CASTPKGPQETQYF. V usage is TRBV7-9 and J usage is TRBJ2-5; either TRBD1 or TRBD2 may supply D (5 bases each). Trimming left V 7 bases short and J 5 bases short, with 17 bases between. Per germline, CDR1 SEHNR and CDR2 FQNEAQ (reference sequence). The CDR3 loop spans 14 amino acids. Full variable domain (rest looked up from reference TRBV7-9 and TRBJ2-5): DTGVSQNPRHKITKRGQNVTFRCDPISEHNRLYWYRQTLGQGPEFLTYFQNEAQLEKSRLLSDRFSAERPKGSFSTLEIQRTEQGDSAMYLCASTPKGPQETQYFGPGTRLLVL.